This T cell receptor (beta chain) originates from a study of human T cells and chemical hapten exposure. Findings and caveats of the study: Sensitization with DPC brought no change to TCRs above 1 in 1000 in frequency.

For the library, individual cDNA molecules each received unique molecular identifiers. Per the original data handling: Counting gave a median of roughly 100,000 TCRs per sample, with values ranging from about 23,224 to 750,000. Via MiXCR, TCRdb re-called the RACE reads, giving one row per CDR3 protein. TCRdb, not the authors, supplied the V and J calls. Seen here are some 93,000 distinct CDR3 sequences, 8.5% to 9% observed once, and the top ten hold 2.9%. This clonotype was counted ten times or more. Its antigen is not identified. CDR1 is MNHEY and CDR2 is SVGEGT in the germline V gene. This CDR3 is 14 amino acids long. V lost 8 bases and J 1 base, leaving 14 bases between the germline ends. Time point indicated: healthy volunteer bleed at 2 weeks. Unfractionated whole blood was the source of the extracted total RNA.

The chain combines TRBV6-2 or TRBV6-3 with TRBJ2-5, with D uncertain. The specimen sequenced was whole blood. This TCR was recovered from a female donor in good health. Some clones in this sample may be carry-over from other donors' samples. The CDR3 coding sequence is TGTGCCAGCTCGTCGAAGGGCCTCCAAGAGACCCAGTACTTC. Its protein is CASSSKGLQETQYF.